What follows are 7 T cell receptor beta chains derived from one specimen sequenced in a study of blood T cell repertoires in COVID-19. Here immunoSEQ multiplex PCR was the method, and the copy in TCRdb shows in-frame clones only, minus some. The sample holds roughly 280,000 clones, 86% seen once. Sequencing input: peripheral blood. The receptor set was obtained from a man younger than 30 with active or convalescent COVID-19.

V and J are TRBV28 and TRBJ1-5, with D possibly TRBD1 on 5 matching bases. CDR1 is MDHEN and CDR2 is SYDVKM in the germline V gene. Trimming shortened V by 5 bases and J by 6 bases, and 14 bases separated the two germline ends. This CDR3 is 14 amino acids long. The CDR3 loop is CASSIGTRAQPQHF. The CDR3 region has the DNA TGTGCCAGCAGTATCGGTACCAGGGCTCAGCCCCAGCATTTT.

J is TRBJ1-3 and V is TRBV9; D is ambiguous. Germline values: CDR1 SGDLS, CDR2 YYNGEE. The ends were cut back, 5 bases at V and 1 base at J, with 7 bases in the middle. There are 13 residues in the CDR3. In DNA, the CDR3 is TGTGCCAGCAGAAGAGAATCTGGAAACACCATATATTTT. Translating gives CASRRESGNTIYF. Using reference TRBV9 and TRBJ1-3 for the parts outside the CDR3, the full variable domain is DSGVTQTPKHLITATGQRVTLRCSPRSGDLSVYWYQQSLDQGLQFLIQYYNGEERAKGNILERFSAQQFPDLHSELNLSSLELGDSALYFCASRRESGNTIYFGEGSWLTVV.

V and J are TRBV7-2 and TRBJ2-2; D is unresolved. Germline values: CDR1 SGHTA, CDR2 FQGNSA. The CDR3 contains 14 residues. V was cut by 5 bases and J by 2 bases, with 9 bases left in between. CDR3 residues: CASSPLKNTGELFF. CDR3 nucleotide sequence: TGTGCCAGCAGCCCCTTAAAAAACACCGGGGAGCTGTTTTTT. Complete variable domain (other parts from reference TRBV7-2 and TRBJ2-2): GAGVSQSPSNKVTEKGKDVELRCDPISGHTALYWYRQSLGQGLEFLIYFQGNSAPDKSGLPSDRFSAERTGGSVSTLTIQRTQQEDSAVYLCASSPLKNTGELFFGEGSRLTVL.

The chain combines TRBV5-1 with TRBJ2-1, with 7 bases fitting TRBD1. The V segment lost 0 bases and the J segment 13 bases; nucleotides outside the gene matches: 4. The CDR3 loop spans 12 amino acids. The germline gives CDR1 SGHRS, CDR2 YFSETQ. In DNA, the CDR3 is TGCGCCAGCAGCTTGGGACAGGGAGTACAGTTCTTC. Residues: CASSLGQGVQFF.

The chain combines TRBV18 with TRBJ2-2; weak D call: TRBD2 (5 bases). Trimming shortened V by 3 bases and J by 3 bases, and 11 bases separated the two germline ends. The CDR3 spans 15 residues. Per the germline V gene, CDR1 is KGHSH and CDR2 is LQKENI. CDR3 sequence: CASSPSGVYTGELFF. As DNA, the CDR3 is TGTGCCAGCTCACCGAGCGGAGTGTACACCGGGGAGCTGTTTTTT.

This clone was seen once. The chain carries TRBV5-1 and TRBJ2-3, with TRBD1 matching 7 bases. Losses at the gene ends were 4 bases for V and 3 bases for J; bases not matched to a gene: 2. CDR3 length: 13 residues. Germline CDR1 reads SGHRS; CDR2 reads YFSETQ. CDR3 DNA: TGCGCCAGCAGCAAGGGGGCGACAGATACGCAGTATTTT. It yields the protein CASSKGATDTQYF.

This clone was seen a handful of times. V usage is TRBV4-1 and J usage is TRBJ1-1; no firm D call. The CDR3 is 14 amino acids. The germline V gene encodes CDR1 MGHRA and CDR2 YSYEKL. With 0 bases removed from V and 0 bases from J, the gap between germline ends came to 5 bases. Here the CDR3 reads CASSQEFMNTEAFF. CDR3 coding DNA: TGCGCCAGCAGCCAAGAGTTCATGAACACTGAAGCTTTCTTT.